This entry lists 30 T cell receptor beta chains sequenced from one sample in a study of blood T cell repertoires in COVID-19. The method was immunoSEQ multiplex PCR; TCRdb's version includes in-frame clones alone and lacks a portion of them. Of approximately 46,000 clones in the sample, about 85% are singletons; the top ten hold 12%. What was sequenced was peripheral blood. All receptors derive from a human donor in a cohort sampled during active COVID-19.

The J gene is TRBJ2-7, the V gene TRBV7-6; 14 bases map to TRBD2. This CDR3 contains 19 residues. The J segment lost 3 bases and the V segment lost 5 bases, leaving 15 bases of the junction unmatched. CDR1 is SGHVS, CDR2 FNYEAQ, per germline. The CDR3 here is CASSLLGTSGGRFHYEQYF. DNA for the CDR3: TGTGCCAGCAGCCTCTTAGGGACTAGCGGGGGACGTTTTCACTACGAGCAGTACTTC.

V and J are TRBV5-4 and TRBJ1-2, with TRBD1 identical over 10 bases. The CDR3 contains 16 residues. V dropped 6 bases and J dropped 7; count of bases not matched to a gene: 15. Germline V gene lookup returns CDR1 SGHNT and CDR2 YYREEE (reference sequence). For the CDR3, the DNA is TGTGCCAGCAACCAGGACAGGGGGGAGAGAGGGTCTGGCTACACCTTC. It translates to CASNQDRGERGSGYTF.

CDR3 region: CASSSRGGAGTDTQYF. The CDR3 DNA is TGCGCCAGCAGCTCCCGGGGGGGGGCGGGCACAGATACGCAGTATTTT. V is TRBV5-1 and J is TRBJ2-3; TRBD2 aligns across 8 bases. Germline CDR1 reads SGHRS; CDR2 reads YFSETQ. With V trimmed by 3 bases and J by 1 base, 7 bases remained unmatched. The CDR3 runs to 16 residues.

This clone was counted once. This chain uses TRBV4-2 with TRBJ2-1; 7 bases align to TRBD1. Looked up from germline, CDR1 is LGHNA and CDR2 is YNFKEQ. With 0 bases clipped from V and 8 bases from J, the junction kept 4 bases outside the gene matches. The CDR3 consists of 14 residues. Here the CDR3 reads CASSQETGSYEQFF. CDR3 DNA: TGTGCCAGCAGCCAAGAGACAGGGTCGTATGAGCAGTTCTTC.

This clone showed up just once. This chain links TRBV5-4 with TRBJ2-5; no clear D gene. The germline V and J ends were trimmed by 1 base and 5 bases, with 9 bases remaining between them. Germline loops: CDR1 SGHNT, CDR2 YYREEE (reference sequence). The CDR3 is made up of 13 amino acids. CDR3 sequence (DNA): TGTGCCAGCAGCTTGAGTCGAGAGGAGACCCAGTACTTC. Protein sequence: CASSLSREETQYF.

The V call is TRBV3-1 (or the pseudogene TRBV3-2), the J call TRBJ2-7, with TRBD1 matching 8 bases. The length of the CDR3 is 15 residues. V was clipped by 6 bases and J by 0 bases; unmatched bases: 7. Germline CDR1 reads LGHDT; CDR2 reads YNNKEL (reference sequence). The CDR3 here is CASSLQGASSYEQYF. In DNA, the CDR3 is TGTGCCAGCAGTTTGCAGGGGGCGAGCTCCTACGAGCAGTACTTC.

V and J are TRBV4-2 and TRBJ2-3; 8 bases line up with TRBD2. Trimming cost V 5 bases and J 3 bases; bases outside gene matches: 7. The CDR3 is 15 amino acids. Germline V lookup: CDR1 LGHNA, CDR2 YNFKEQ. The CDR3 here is CASSYISGATDTQYF. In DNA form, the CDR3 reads TGTGCCAGCAGCTATATTAGCGGGGCGACAGATACGCAGTATTTT.

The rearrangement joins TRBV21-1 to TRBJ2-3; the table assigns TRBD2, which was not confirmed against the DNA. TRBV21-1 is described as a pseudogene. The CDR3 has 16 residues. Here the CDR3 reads CASSSGGPGSTDTQYF. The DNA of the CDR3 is TGTGCCAGCAGCAGCGGGGGCCCAGGGTCAACAGATACGCAGTATTTT.

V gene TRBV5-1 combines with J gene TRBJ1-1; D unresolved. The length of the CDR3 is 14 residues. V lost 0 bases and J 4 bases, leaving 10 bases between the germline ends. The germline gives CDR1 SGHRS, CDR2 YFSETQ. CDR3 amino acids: CASSLVPGSTEAFF. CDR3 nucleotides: TGCGCCAGCAGCTTGGTACCGGGGAGCACTGAAGCTTTCTTT.

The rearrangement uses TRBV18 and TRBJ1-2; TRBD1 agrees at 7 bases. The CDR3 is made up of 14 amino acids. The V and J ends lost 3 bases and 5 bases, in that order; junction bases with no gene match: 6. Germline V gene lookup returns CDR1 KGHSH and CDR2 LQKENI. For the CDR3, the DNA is TGTGCCAGCTCACCGAACAGGGGAGGATATGGCTACACCTTC. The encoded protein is CASSPNRGGYGYTF.

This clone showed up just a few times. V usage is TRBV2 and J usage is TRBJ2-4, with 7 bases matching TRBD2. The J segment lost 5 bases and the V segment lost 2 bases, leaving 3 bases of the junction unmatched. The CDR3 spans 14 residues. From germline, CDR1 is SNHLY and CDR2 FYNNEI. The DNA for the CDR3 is TGTGCCAGCAGTGAATGGGGGGGTCAAAACATTCAGTACTTC. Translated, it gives CASSEWGGQNIQYF. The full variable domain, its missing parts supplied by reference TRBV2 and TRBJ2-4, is EPEVTQTPSHQVTQMGQEVILRCVPISNHLYFYWYRQILGQKVEFLVSFYNNEISEKSEIFDDQFSVERPDGSNFTLKIRSTKLEDSAMYFCASSEWGGQNIQYFGAGTRLSVL.

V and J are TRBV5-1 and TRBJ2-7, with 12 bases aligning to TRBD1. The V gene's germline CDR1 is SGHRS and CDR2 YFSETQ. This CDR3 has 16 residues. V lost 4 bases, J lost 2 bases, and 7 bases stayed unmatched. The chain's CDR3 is CASSGGQGARAYEQYF. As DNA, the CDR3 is TGCGCCAGCAGCGGGGGACAGGGGGCGCGGGCCTACGAGCAGTACTTC.

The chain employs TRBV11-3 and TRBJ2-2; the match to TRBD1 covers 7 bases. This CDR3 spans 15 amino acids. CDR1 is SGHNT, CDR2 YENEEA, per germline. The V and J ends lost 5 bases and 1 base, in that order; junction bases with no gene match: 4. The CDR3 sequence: CASSVGQMNTGELFF. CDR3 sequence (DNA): TGTGCCAGCAGCGTGGGACAGATGAACACCGGGGAGCTGTTTTTT.

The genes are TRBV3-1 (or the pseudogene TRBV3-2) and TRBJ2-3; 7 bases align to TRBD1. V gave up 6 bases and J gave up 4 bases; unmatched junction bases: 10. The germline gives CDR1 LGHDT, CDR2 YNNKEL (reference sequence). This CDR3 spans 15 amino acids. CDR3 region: CASRSNTGAADTQYF. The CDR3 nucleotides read TGTGCCAGCAGATCAAATACAGGGGCGGCAGATACGCAGTATTTT.

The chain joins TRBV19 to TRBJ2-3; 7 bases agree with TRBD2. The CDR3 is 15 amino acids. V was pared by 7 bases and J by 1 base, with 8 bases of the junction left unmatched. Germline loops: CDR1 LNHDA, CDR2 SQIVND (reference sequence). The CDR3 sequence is CASTHGAGGTDTQYF. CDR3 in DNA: TGTGCCAGTACCCACGGCGCGGGGGGCACAGATACGCAGTATTTT.

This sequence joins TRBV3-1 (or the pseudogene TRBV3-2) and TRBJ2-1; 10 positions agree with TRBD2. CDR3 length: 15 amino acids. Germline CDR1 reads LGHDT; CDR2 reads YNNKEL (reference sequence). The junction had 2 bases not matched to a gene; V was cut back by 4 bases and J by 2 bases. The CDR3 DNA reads TGTGCCAGCAGCCCGGGACTAGCGACCTACAATGAGCAGTTCTTC. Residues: CASSPGLATYNEQFF.

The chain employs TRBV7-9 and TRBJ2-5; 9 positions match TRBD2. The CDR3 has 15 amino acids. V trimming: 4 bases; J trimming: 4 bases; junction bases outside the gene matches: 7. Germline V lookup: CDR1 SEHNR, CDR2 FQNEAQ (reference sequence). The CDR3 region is CASSSFGTSRETQYF. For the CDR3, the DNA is TGTGCCAGCAGCTCTTTCGGGACTAGCAGAGAGACCCAGTACTTC.

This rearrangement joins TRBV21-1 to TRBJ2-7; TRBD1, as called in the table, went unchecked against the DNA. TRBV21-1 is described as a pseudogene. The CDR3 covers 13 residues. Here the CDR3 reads CASSRGQTGEQYF. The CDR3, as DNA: TGTGCCAGCAGCAGAGGACAGACGGGCGAGCAGTACTTC.

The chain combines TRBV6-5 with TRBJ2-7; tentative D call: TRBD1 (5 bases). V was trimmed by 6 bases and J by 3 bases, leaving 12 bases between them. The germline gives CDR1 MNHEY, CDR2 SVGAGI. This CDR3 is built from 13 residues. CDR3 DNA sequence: TGTGCCAGCAGAAGGGGCACAAACTACGAGCAGTACTTC. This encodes CASRRGTNYEQYF.

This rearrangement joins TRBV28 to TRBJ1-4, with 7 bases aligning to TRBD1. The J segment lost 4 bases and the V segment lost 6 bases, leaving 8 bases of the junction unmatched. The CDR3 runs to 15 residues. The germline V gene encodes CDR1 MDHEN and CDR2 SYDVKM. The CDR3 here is CASSTGTAVNEKLFF. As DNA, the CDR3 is TGTGCCAGCAGCACCGGGACAGCCGTTAATGAAAAACTGTTTTTT.

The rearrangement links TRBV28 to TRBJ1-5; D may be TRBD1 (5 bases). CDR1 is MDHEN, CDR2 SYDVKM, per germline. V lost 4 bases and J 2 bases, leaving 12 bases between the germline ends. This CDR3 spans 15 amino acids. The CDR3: CASSSGGLGNQPQHF. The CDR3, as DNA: TGTGCCAGCAGTTCGGGGGGGTTAGGCAATCAGCCCCAGCATTTT.

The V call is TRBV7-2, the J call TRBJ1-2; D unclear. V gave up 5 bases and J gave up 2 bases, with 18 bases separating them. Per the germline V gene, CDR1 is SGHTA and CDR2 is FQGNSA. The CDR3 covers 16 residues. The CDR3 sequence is CASSPSQAQRNYGYTF. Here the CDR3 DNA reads TGTGCCAGCAGCCCCTCCCAGGCGCAACGAAACTATGGCTACACCTTC.

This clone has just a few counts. Here the CDR3 DNA reads TGTGCCAGCAGTTTAATAGAGAGAGATACGCAGTATTTT. It is translated as CASSLIERDTQYF. V is TRBV27 and J is TRBJ2-3; D not resolved. From germline, CDR1 is MNHEY and CDR2 SMNVEV (reference sequence). Trimming pared 2 bases from V and 5 bases from J, leaving 8 bases between. The CDR3 runs to 13 residues.

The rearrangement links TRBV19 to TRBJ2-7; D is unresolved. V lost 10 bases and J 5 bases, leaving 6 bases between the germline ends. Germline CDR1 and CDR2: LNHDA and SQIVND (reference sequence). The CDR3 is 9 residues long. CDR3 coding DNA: TGTGCCATATCCGACGAGCAGTACTTC. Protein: CAISDEQYF.

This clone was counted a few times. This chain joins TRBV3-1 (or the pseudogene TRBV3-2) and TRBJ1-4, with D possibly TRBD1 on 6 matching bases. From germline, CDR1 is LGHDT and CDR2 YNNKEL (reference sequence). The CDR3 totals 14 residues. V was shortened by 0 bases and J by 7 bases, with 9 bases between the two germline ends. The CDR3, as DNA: TGTGCCAGCAGCCAAGATCCGGACAGTGAAAAACTGTTTTTT. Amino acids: CASSQDPDSEKLFF.

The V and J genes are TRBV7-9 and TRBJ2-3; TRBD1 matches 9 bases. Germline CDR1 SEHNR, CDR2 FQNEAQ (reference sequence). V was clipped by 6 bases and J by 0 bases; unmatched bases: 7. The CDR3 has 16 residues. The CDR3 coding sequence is TGTGCCAGCAGGGTCTCCGGGACAGGGAGCACAGATACGCAGTATTTT. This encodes CASRVSGTGSTDTQYF.

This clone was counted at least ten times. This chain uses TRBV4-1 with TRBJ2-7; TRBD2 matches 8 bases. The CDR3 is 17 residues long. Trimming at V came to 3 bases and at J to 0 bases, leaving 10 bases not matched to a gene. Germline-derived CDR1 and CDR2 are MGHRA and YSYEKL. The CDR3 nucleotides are TGCGCCAGCAGCCAGTTCCTGGGACTAGTGAGCTCCTACGAGCAGTACTTC. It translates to CASSQFLGLVSSYEQYF.

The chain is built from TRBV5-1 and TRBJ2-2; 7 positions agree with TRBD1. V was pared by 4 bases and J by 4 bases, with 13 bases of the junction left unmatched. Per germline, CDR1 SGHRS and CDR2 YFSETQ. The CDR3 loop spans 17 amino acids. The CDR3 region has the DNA TGCGCCAGCAGCCTCGAGATAGGGACAGTGGCCACCGGGGAGCTGTTTTTT. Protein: CASSLEIGTVATGELFF.

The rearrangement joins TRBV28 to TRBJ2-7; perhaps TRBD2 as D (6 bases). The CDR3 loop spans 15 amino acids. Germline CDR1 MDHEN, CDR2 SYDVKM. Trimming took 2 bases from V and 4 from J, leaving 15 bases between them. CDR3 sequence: CASSLERGTIYEQYF. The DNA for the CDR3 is TGTGCCAGCAGTTTAGAACGGGGGACCATTTACGAGCAGTACTTC. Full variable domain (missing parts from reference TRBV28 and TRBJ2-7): DVKVTQSSRYLVKRTGEKVFLECVQDMDHENMFWYRQDPGLGLRLIYFSYDVKMKEKGDIPEGYSVSREKKERFSLILESASTNQTSMYLCASSLERGTIYEQYFGPGTRLTVT.

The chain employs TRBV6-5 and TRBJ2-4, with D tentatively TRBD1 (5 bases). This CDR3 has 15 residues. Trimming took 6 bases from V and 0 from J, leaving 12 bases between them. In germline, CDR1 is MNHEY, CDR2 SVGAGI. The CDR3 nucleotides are TGTGCCAGCAGCCGGACACACCTAGCCAAAAACATTCAGTACTTC. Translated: CASSRTHLAKNIQYF.